This is a list of T cell receptor beta chains from one sample in a study of breast tumors, draining lymph nodes, adjacent tissues. A single record per CDR3 protein comes from TCRdb applying MiXCR to the multiplex PCR reads. The sample holds roughly 120,000 distinct CDR3 sequences, about 20% seen once. The sequencing sample was made of axillary lymph node tissue. These receptor sequences come from a female donor with breast cancer. Some clones in this sample may be carry-over from other donors' samples. Each CDR3 is given with its conserved first and last residue. D genes are given only for firm matches. Size is omitted from some rows. Given values are once, few, many or a class for expanded clones.

j_gene: TRBJ1-6; len: 14; v_gene: TRBV20-1; abundance: many; d_gene: .; CDR3nt: TGCAGTGCCCACGAGATTGGCAGTAATTCACCCCTCCACTTT; CDR3aa: CSAHEIGSNSPLHF
j_gene: TRBJ2-7; len: 13; v_gene: TRBV6-6; abundance: many; d_gene: .; CDR3nt: TGTGCCAGCAGTTACGGACAAAACTACGAGCAGTACTTC; CDR3aa: CASSYGQNYEQYF
j_gene: TRBJ2-1; len: 13; v_gene: TRBV6-5; abundance: many; d_gene: .; CDR3nt: TGTGCCAGCAGTTCGACTTTGCCCAATGAGCAGTTCTTC; CDR3aa: CASSSTLPNEQFF
j_gene: TRBJ2-1; len: 13; v_gene: TRBV10-3; abundance: many; d_gene: TRBD1; CDR3nt: TGTGCCACCGGACAGGGGATAGATAATGAGCAGTTCTTC; CDR3aa: CATGQGIDNEQFF
j_gene: TRBJ2-3; len: 12; v_gene: TRBV7-9; abundance: many; d_gene: .; CDR3nt: TGTGCCAGCAGCTTAGTAGTGGATACGCAGTATTTT; CDR3aa: CASSLVVDTQYF
j_gene: TRBJ2-7; len: 16; v_gene: TRBV7-9; abundance: many; d_gene: .; CDR3nt: TGTGCCAGCAGCTTAGCGAAGGGCTCCGCTTCCTACGAGCAGTACTTC; CDR3aa: CASSLAKGSASYEQYF
j_gene: TRBJ2-3; len: 15; v_gene: TRBV7-2; abundance: many; d_gene: .; CDR3nt: TGTGCCAGCAGCTTATCTCGGCTCGACACAGATACGCAGTATTTT; CDR3aa: CASSLSRLDTDTQYF
j_gene: TRBJ2-7; len: 14; v_gene: TRBV7-8; abundance: many; d_gene: .; CDR3nt: TGTGCCAGCAGCTTAGATGTCAACTCCTACGAGCAGTACTTC; CDR3aa: CASSLDVNSYEQYF
j_gene: TRBJ2-2; len: 18; v_gene: TRBV7-9; abundance: many; d_gene: TRBD1; CDR3nt: TGTGCCAGCAGCTTAGCTAGGGACAGATGGTTAGTCACCGGGGAGCTGTTTTTT; CDR3aa: CASSLARDRWLVTGELFF
j_gene: TRBJ2-5; len: 13; v_gene: TRBV7-7; abundance: many; d_gene: .; CDR3nt: TGTGCTAGCAGCTTATACAGCAGGGAGACCCAGTACTTC; CDR3aa: CASSLYSRETQYF
j_gene: TRBJ2-5; len: 13; v_gene: TRBV18; abundance: many; d_gene: .; CDR3nt: TGTGCCAGCTCACCACAGGCTTGGGAGACCCAGTACTTC; CDR3aa: CASSPQAWETQYF
j_gene: TRBJ1-5; len: 15; v_gene: TRBV27; abundance: .; d_gene: .; CDR3nt: TGTGCCAGCAGTTCAGAGGGGGGCGTTGACCAGCCCCAGCATTTT; CDR3aa: CASSSEGGVDQPQHF
j_gene: TRBJ2-7; len: 18; v_gene: TRBV12-3/TRBV12-4; abundance: many; d_gene: .; CDR3nt: TGTGCCAGCAGACCAGGACAGGGTAAGGGGAGGGGAACTTACGAGCAGTACTTC; CDR3aa: CASRPGQGKGRGTYEQYF
j_gene: TRBJ1-3; len: 14; v_gene: TRBV18; abundance: many; d_gene: .; CDR3nt: TGTGCCAGCTCACAGGACCTCTCAGGAAACACCATATATTTT; CDR3aa: CASSQDLSGNTIYF
j_gene: TRBJ2-5; len: 14; v_gene: TRBV10-3; abundance: many; d_gene: .; CDR3nt: TGTGCCTCCCAAGGAGGAGGGGGCCCAGAGACCCAGTACTTC; CDR3aa: CASQGGGGPETQYF
j_gene: TRBJ2-1; len: 16; v_gene: TRBV5-1; abundance: many; d_gene: TRBD2; CDR3nt: TGCGCCAGCAGCCTGACTAGCGGTGGATTAGCGAATGAGCAGTTCTTC; CDR3aa: CASSLTSGGLANEQFF
j_gene: TRBJ2-3; len: 18; v_gene: TRBV19; abundance: many; d_gene: .; CDR3nt: TGTGCCAGTAGTATAGGTGGAGGCGCGGGGTCTAGCACAGATACGCAGTATTTT; CDR3aa: CASSIGGGAGSSTDTQYF
j_gene: TRBJ2-2; len: 15; v_gene: TRBV5-4; abundance: many; d_gene: .; CDR3nt: TGTGCCAGCAGCTTGGCCTGGGGCCTCACCGGGGAGCTGTTTTTT; CDR3aa: CASSLAWGLTGELFF
j_gene: TRBJ1-6; len: 17; v_gene: TRBV11-2; abundance: many; d_gene: TRBD1; CDR3nt: TGTGCCAGCAGCCCCAGAGGGGACAGGGAGTTCGTCTCACCCCTCCACTTT; CDR3aa: CASSPRGDREFVSPLHF
j_gene: TRBJ1-2; len: 13; v_gene: TRBV10-3; abundance: many; d_gene: TRBD1; CDR3nt: TGTGCCATCAGAGGACAGGGGGAAATTGGCTACACCTTC; CDR3aa: CAIRGQGEIGYTF
j_gene: TRBJ1-5; len: 13; v_gene: TRBV3-1; abundance: few; d_gene: .; CDR3nt: TGTGCCAGCAGCCAAGATTTGGATCAGCCCCAGCATTTT; CDR3aa: CASSQDLDQPQHF
j_gene: TRBJ2-6; len: 17; v_gene: TRBV5-1; abundance: many; d_gene: .; CDR3nt: TGCGCCAGCACCCAGGGGGGGGCCTCTTCTGGGGCCAACGTCCTGACTTTC; CDR3aa: CASTQGGASSGANVLTF
j_gene: TRBJ2-3; len: 16; v_gene: TRBV2; abundance: many; d_gene: TRBD2; CDR3nt: TGTGCCAGCAGTGTGGTGACTAGCGGGTATACAGATACGCAGTATTTT; CDR3aa: CASSVVTSGYTDTQYF
j_gene: TRBJ2-1; len: 14; v_gene: TRBV25-1; abundance: many; d_gene: TRBD2; CDR3nt: TGTGCCAGGGTAACTAGCGGGGGGGCTCATGAGCAGTTCTTC; CDR3aa: CARVTSGGAHEQFF
j_gene: TRBJ2-5; len: 14; v_gene: TRBV2; abundance: many; d_gene: .; CDR3nt: TGTGCCAGCAGTGGGCAGGGCCCAAAAGAGACCCAGTACTTC; CDR3aa: CASSGQGPKETQYF
j_gene: TRBJ2-1; len: 16; v_gene: TRBV5-6; abundance: many; d_gene: TRBD1; CDR3nt: TGTGCCAGCAGCAGGGACAGGGGGCGGACCTACAATGAGCAGTTCTTC; CDR3aa: CASSRDRGRTYNEQFF
j_gene: TRBJ2-5; len: 15; v_gene: TRBV12-3/TRBV12-4; abundance: many; d_gene: .; CDR3nt: TGTGCCAGCAGTCCCCGGCGAGGGAGTGGCGAGACCCAGTACTTC; CDR3aa: CASSPRRGSGETQYF
j_gene: TRBJ2-3; len: 15; v_gene: TRBV15; abundance: many; d_gene: TRBD2; CDR3nt: TGTGCCACCGAATTGAGTAGCGGGAACGATGATACGCAGTATTTT; CDR3aa: CATELSSGNDDTQYF
j_gene: TRBJ2-7; len: 14; v_gene: TRBV11-2; abundance: many; d_gene: .; CDR3nt: TGTGCCAGCAGCTTAGATAGGACTCTCCACGAGCAGTACTTC; CDR3aa: CASSLDRTLHEQYF
j_gene: TRBJ2-1; len: 14; v_gene: TRBV25-1; abundance: many; d_gene: .; CDR3nt: TGTGCCAGCAGTGAACGGCCTACGGGCAATGAGCAGTTCTTC; CDR3aa: CASSERPTGNEQFF
j_gene: TRBJ2-2; len: 15; v_gene: TRBV12-3/TRBV12-4; abundance: .; d_gene: TRBD1; CDR3nt: TGTGCCAGCAGTACCCGGGACAGGGTACCCGGGGAGCTGTTTTTT; CDR3aa: CASSTRDRVPGELFF
j_gene: TRBJ1-2; len: 14; v_gene: TRBV2; abundance: many; d_gene: TRBD1; CDR3nt: TGTGCCAGCAGTGAAGGACAGGGGGGATATGGCTACACCTTC; CDR3aa: CASSEGQGGYGYTF
j_gene: TRBJ2-3; len: 15; v_gene: TRBV2; abundance: .; d_gene: .; CDR3nt: TGTGCCAGCAGCGTCACTAGTTCTAGCACAGATACGCAGTATTTT; CDR3aa: CASSVTSSSTDTQYF
j_gene: TRBJ1-5; len: 13; v_gene: TRBV12-3/TRBV12-4; abundance: .; d_gene: .; CDR3nt: TGTGCCAGCAGTGCGGGGAGCAATCAGCCCCAGCATTTT; CDR3aa: CASSAGSNQPQHF
j_gene: TRBJ2-3; len: 18; v_gene: TRBV27; abundance: .; d_gene: TRBD2; CDR3nt: TGTGCCAGCGGTAACAGCGGACTAGCGGGAGGGGGCACAGATACGCAGTATTTT; CDR3aa: CASGNSGLAGGGTDTQYF
j_gene: TRBJ1-2; len: 12; v_gene: TRBV7-9; abundance: many; d_gene: .; CDR3nt: TGTGCCAGCAGCTTGGAGGGGCCTGGCTACACCTTC; CDR3aa: CASSLEGPGYTF
j_gene: TRBJ2-3; len: 13; v_gene: TRBV18; abundance: many; d_gene: .; CDR3nt: TGTGCCAGCGCCGAAGGAGAGGCAGATACGCAGTATTTT; CDR3aa: CASAEGEADTQYF
j_gene: TRBJ2-2; len: 17; v_gene: TRBV9; abundance: many; d_gene: TRBD2; CDR3nt: TGTGCCAGCAGCGTAGCTCGGACTAGCCAGAACACCGGGGAGCTGTTTTTT; CDR3aa: CASSVARTSQNTGELFF
j_gene: TRBJ2-7; len: 14; v_gene: TRBV20-1; abundance: many; d_gene: .; CDR3nt: TGCAGTGCTGGAAGGGACACCTTCTCCTACGAGCAGTACTTC; CDR3aa: CSAGRDTFSYEQYF
j_gene: TRBJ2-2; len: 13; v_gene: TRBV20-1; abundance: few; d_gene: TRBD1; CDR3nt: TGCAGTGCGTACAGGGGGAACACCAGGGAGCTGTTTTTT; CDR3aa: CSAYRGNTRELFF
j_gene: TRBJ2-6; len: 14; v_gene: TRBV6-5; abundance: many; d_gene: .; CDR3nt: TGTGCCAGCAGCTTGCCCACTGGGGCCAACGTCCTGACTTTC; CDR3aa: CASSLPTGANVLTF
j_gene: TRBJ2-5; len: 13; v_gene: TRBV7-9; abundance: many; d_gene: .; CDR3nt: TGTGCCAGCAGCTTTCCGGACCAAGAGACCCAGTACTTC; CDR3aa: CASSFPDQETQYF
j_gene: TRBJ2-2; len: 15; v_gene: TRBV19; abundance: many; d_gene: .; CDR3nt: TGTGCCAGTAGTATCCTCCAGGGAAACACCGGGGAGCTGTTTTTT; CDR3aa: CASSILQGNTGELFF
j_gene: TRBJ1-5; len: 16; v_gene: TRBV28; abundance: few; d_gene: TRBD1; CDR3nt: TGTGCCAGCAGTGATGCCGGGACAGTAAGCAATCAGCCCCAGCATTTT; CDR3aa: CASSDAGTVSNQPQHF
j_gene: TRBJ2-1; len: 13; v_gene: TRBV7-9; abundance: many; d_gene: TRBD1; CDR3nt: TGTGCCAGCAGTGGGACAGCCTACAATGAGCAGTTCTTC; CDR3aa: CASSGTAYNEQFF
j_gene: TRBJ2-7; len: 13; v_gene: TRBV7-2; abundance: many; d_gene: .; CDR3nt: TGTGCCAGCAGCTTAGGGCACGAGTACGAGCAGTACTTC; CDR3aa: CASSLGHEYEQYF
j_gene: TRBJ2-5; len: 16; v_gene: TRBV3-1; abundance: .; d_gene: TRBD2; CDR3nt: TGTGCCAGCAGCCAAGCTAGCGGGTACTCCAAAGAGACCCAGTACTTC; CDR3aa: CASSQASGYSKETQYF
j_gene: TRBJ1-6; len: 19; v_gene: TRBV5-1; abundance: many; d_gene: .; CDR3nt: TGCGCCAGCAGCTTCAGCGGGACTCTTGATAGCTCCTATAATTCACCCCTCCACTTT; CDR3aa: CASSFSGTLDSSYNSPLHF
j_gene: TRBJ1-2; len: 12; v_gene: TRBV6-1; abundance: many; d_gene: .; CDR3nt: TGTGCCAGCAGTGAAGTTACTTATGGCTACACCTTC; CDR3aa: CASSEVTYGYTF
j_gene: TRBJ1-2; len: 13; v_gene: TRBV5-1; abundance: many; d_gene: .; CDR3nt: TGCGCCAGCAGCCTGTCTGCTAACTATGGCTACACCTTC; CDR3aa: CASSLSANYGYTF